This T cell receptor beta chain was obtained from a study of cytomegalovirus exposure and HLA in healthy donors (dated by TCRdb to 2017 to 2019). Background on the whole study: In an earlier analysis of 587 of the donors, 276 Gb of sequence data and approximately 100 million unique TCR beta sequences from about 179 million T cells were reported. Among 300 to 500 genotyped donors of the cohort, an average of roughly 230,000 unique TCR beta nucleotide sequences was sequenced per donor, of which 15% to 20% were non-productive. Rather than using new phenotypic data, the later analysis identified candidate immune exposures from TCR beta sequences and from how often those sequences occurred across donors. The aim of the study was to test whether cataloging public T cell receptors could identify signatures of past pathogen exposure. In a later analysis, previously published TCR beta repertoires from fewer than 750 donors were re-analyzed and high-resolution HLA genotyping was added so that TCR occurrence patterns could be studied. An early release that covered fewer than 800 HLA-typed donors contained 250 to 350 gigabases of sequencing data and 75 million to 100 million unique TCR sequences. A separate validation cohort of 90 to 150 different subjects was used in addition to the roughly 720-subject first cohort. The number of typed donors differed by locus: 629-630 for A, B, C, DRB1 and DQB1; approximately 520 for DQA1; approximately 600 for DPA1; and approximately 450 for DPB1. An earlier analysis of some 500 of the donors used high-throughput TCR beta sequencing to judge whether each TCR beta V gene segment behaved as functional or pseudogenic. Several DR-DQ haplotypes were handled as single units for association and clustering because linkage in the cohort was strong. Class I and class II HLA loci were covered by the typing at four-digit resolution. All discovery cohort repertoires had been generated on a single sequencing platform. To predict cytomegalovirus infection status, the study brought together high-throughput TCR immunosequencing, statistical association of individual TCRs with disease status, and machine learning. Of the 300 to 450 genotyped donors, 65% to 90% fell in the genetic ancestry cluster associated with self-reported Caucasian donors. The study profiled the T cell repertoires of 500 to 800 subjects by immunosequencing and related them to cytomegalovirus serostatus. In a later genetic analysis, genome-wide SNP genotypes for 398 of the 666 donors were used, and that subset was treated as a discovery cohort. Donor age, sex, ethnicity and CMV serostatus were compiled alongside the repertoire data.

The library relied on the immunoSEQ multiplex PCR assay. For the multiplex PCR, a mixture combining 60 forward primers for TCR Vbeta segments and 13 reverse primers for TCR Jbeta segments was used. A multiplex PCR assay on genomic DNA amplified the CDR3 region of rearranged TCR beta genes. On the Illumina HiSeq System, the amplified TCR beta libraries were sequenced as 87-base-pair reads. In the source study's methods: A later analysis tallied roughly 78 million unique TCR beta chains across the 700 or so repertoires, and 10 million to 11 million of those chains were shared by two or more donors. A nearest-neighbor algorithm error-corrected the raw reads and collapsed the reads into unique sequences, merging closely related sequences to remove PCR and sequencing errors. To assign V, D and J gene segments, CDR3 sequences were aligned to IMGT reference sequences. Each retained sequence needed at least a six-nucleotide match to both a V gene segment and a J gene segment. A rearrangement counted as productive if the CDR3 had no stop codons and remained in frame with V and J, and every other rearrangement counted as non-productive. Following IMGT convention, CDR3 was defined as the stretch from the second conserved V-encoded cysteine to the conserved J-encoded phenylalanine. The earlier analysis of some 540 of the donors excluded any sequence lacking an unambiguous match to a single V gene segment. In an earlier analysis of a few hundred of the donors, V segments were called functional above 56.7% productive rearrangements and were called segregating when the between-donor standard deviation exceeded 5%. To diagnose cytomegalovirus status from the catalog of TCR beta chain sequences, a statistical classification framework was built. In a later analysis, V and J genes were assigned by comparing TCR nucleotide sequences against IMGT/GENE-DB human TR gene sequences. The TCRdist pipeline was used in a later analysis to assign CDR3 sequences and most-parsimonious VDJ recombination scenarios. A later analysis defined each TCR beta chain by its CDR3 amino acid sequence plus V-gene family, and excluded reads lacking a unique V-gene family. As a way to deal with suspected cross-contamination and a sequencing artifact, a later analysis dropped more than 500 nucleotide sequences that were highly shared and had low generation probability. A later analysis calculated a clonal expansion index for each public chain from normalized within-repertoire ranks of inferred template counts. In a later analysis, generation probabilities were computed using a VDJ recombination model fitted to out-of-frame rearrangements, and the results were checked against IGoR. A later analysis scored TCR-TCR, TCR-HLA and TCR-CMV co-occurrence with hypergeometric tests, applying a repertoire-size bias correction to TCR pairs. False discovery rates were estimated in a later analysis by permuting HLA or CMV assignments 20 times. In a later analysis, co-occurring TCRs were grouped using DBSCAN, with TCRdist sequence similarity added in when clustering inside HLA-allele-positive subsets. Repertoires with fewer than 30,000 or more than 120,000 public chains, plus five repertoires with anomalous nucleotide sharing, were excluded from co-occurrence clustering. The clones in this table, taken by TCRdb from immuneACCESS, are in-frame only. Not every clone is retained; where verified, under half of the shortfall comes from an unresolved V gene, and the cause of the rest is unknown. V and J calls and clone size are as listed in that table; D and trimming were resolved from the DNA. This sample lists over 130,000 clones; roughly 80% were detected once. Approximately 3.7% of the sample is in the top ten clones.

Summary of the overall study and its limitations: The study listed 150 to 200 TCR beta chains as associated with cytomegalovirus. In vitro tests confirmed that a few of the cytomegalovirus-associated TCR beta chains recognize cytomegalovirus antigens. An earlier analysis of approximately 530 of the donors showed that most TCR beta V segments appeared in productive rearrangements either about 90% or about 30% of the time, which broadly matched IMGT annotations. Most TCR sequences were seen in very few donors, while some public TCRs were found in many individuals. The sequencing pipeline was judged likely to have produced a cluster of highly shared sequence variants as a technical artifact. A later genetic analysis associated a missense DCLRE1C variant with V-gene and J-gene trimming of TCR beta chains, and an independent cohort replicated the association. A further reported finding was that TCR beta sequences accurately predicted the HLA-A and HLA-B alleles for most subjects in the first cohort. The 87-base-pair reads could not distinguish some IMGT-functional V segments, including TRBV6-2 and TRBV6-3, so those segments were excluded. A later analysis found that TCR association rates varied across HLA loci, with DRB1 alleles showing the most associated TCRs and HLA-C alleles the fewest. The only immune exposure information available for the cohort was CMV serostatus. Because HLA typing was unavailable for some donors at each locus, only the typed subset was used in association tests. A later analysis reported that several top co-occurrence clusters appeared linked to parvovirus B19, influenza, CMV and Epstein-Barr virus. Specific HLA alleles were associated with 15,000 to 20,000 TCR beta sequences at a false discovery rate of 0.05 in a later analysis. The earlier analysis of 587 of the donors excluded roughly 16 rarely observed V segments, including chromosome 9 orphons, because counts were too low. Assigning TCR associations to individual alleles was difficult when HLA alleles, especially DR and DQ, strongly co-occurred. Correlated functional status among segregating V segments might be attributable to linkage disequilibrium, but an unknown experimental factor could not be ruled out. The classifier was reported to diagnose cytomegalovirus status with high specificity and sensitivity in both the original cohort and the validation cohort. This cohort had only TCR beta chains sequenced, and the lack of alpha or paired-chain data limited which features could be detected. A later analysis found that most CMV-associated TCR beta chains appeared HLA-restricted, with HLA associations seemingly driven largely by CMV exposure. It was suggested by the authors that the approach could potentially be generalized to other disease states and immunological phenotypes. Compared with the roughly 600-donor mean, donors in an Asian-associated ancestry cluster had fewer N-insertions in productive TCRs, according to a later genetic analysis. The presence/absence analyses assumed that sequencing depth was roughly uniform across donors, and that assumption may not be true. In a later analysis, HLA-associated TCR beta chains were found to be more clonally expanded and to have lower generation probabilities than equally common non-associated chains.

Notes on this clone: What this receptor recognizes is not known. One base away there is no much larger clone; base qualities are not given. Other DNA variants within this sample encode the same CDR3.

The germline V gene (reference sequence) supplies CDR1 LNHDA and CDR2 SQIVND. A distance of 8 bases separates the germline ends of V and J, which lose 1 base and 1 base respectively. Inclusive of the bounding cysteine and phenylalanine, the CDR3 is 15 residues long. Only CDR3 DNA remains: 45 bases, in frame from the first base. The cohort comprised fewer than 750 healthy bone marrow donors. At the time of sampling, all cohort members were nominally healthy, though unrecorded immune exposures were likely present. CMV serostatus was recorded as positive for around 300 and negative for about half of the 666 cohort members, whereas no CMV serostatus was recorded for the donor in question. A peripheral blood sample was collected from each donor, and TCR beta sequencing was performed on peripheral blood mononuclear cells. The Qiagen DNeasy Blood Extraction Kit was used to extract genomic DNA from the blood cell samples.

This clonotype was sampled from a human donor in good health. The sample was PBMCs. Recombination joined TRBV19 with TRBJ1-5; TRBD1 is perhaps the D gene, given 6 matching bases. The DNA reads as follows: TGTGCCAGTAGTATAGTTGGGGGCAGCAATCAGCCCCAGCATTTT. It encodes CASSIVGGSNQPQHF.